The T cell receptor beta chain under discussion was sequenced for a study of blood T cell repertoires in COVID-19. About the research overall: Specimens from acute and convalescent COVID-19 originated in the United States, Italy and Spain.

Per the study methods: Amplification of reference gene primers provided the estimated nucleated cell counts. Measured with immunoSEQ multiplex PCR; TCRdb has only the in-frame clones, and not every one. D and trimming were read from the DNA, whereas the V and J calls and clone size are those reported in that table. The sample gives more than 140,000 clones, roughly 88% of which show up once; 1.5% is in the top ten. Between the trimmed V and J ends, which lost 11 bases and 10 bases, there was a span of 20 bases. The CDR3 totals 13 residues. Germline loops: CDR1 SNHLY, CDR2 FYNNEI. The sequenced material came from peripheral blood. This chain links TRBV2 with TRBJ1-4, with D possibly TRBD1 on 5 matching bases. The sequence came from a woman between 55 and 75 years old with acute or convalescent COVID-19. The CDR3 DNA sequence: TGTGCCGGTCGTGGGGGGGAAGGCGGAAAACTGTTTTTT. As protein: CAGRGGEGGKLFF.